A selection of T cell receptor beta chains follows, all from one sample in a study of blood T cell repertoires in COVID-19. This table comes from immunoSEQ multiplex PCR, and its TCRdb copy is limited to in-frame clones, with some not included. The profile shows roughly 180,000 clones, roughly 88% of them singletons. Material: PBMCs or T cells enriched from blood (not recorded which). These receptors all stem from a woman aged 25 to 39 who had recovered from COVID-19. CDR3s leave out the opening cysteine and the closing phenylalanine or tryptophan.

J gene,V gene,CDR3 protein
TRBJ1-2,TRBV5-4,ASSLQGVHGYT
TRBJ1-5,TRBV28,ASSESQGGQPQH
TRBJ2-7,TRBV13,ASISAGESYEQY
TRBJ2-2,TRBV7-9,ASSPGLAGNTGELF
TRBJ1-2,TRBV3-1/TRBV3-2,ASSHLLEWAGAAGYGYT
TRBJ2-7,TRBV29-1,SVRLAGAYEQY
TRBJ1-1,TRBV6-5,ASRRDRSLSTEAF
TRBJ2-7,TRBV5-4,ASSTDRVEQY
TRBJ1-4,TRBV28,ASSDPGGEKLF
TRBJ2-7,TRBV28,ASSFDLAETYEQY
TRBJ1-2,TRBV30,ACKLRELGGYT
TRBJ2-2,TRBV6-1,ASSESSGGGELF
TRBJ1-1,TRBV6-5,ATLQSVNTEAF
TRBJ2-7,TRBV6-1,ASSEAGAGSYEQY
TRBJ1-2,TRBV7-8,ASSQPGQGVVGYT
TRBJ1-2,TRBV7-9,ASSLGSAGDNYGYT
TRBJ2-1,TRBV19,ASRKDYNNEQF
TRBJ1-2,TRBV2,ASSGKGQGHGYT
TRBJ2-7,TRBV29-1,SAAFGQGRYEQY
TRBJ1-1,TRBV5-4,ASSLGGDLTEAF
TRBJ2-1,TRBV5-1,ASSLESPTSNEQF
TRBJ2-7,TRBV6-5,ASSSWTSGTEQY
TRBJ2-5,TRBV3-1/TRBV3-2,ASSQMTAQETQY
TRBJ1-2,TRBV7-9,ASSSFNYGYT
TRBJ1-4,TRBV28,ASSRPGTGGEKLF
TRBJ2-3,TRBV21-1,ASSKSPGLALDTQY
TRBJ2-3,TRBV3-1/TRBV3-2,ASGPGHHTQY
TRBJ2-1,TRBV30,AWSVSDTYNEQF
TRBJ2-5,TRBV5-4,ASSISTGPNQETQY
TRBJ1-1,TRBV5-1,ASSSLHSINTEAF
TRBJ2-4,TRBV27,ASSLITGGVAKNIQY
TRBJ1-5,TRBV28,ASIPSAGTGGRNQPQH
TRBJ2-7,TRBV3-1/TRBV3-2,ASSQAGQGIDEQY
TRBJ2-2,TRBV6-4,ASSDSGTLNTGELF
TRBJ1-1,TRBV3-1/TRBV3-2,ASSQHGGGSEAF
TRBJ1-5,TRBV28,ASSLYNRGHQPQH
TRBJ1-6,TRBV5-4,ASSPPGWEIHSPLH
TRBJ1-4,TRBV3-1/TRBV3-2,ASSQVSGVEKLF
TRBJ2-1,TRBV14,ASSQGLAGGLDEQF
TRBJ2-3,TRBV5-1,ASSRERGELSTQY
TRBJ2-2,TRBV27,ASSFATGELF
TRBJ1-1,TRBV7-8,ASGSSGQGNTEAF
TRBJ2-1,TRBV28,ASSLPLAGEF
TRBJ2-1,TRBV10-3,AISGGLAGAPRYNEQF
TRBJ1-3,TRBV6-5,ASSSGQSLGNTIY
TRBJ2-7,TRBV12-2,ASRFDLLAGGLYEQY
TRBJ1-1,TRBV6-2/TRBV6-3,ASSYSRGTEAF
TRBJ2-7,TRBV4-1,ASSQGQGRSYEQY
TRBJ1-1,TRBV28,ASSFRGAGNTEAF
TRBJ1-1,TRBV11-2,ASSEQGGTEAF
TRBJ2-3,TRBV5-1,ASSLGAGTTDTQY
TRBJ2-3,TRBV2,ASSGGLEGTDTQY
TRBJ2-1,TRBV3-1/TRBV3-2,ASSHHRDRGQGGNEQF
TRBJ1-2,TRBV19,ASRSTQVYGYT
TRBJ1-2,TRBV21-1,ASSKMTEA
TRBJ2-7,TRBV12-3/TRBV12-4,ASSRTGNYEQY
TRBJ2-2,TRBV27,ASSLGTGAEGELF
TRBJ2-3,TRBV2,ASRIRLAGPQSTDTQY